Below, 14 T cell receptor beta chains from the same sample are listed, as sequenced in a study of graft-versus-host responses after intestinal transplantation. The table came from immunoSEQ multiplex PCR; TCRdb's copy has only in-frame clones and leaves some out. Among about 100,000 clones, less than 90% were seen once, and the ten largest hold over 0.75%. Which antigens these TCRs recognize remains unknown. Sequences were derived from unstimulated CD4+ T cells sorted from spleen or lymph node cells, sampled before transplant. These receptors originate from a human donor who was the organ donor for an intestinal transplant.

The chain carries TRBV28 and TRBJ1-1, with D unresolved. Germline CDR1 reads MDHEN; CDR2 reads SYDVKM. V lost 7 bases, J lost 0 bases, and 9 bases lay in between. The CDR3 contains 13 residues. This CDR3 reads CASTSGVNTEAFF. The CDR3 DNA follows: TGTGCCAGCACTAGCGGGGTGAACACTGAAGCTTTCTTT.

The J gene is TRBJ1-2, the V gene TRBV28; D call uncertain. CDR3 length: 13 amino acids. Trimming pared 8 bases from V and 6 bases from J, leaving 16 bases between. From germline, CDR1 is MDHEN and CDR2 SYDVKM. The chain's CDR3 is CASGRARANGYTF. Here the CDR3 DNA reads TGTGCCAGCGGAAGGGCCCGGGCGAATGGCTACACCTTC.

The chain links TRBV2 to TRBJ2-3; unclear D gene. Between the trimmed V and J ends, which lost 8 bases and 0 bases, there was a span of 6 bases. Germline V gene sequence: CDR1 SNHLY, CDR2 FYNNEI. This CDR3 has 12 amino acids. The CDR3 DNA sequence: TGTGCCAGCGCGCAGAGCACAGATACGCAGTATTTT. Amino acid sequence: CASAQSTDTQYF. The whole variable domain, remainder taken from reference TRBV2 and TRBJ2-3, is EPEVTQTPSHQVTQMGQEVILRCVPISNHLYFYWYRQILGQKVEFLVSFYNNEISEKSEIFDDQFSVERPDGSNFTLKIRSTKLEDSAMYFCASAQSTDTQYFGPGTRLTVL.

V gene TRBV28 combines with J gene TRBJ2-5; 9 bases line up with TRBD1. The CDR3 has 16 amino acids. V lost 4 bases, J lost 2 bases, and 8 bases stayed unmatched. The germline CDR1 and CDR2 sequences are MDHEN and SYDVKM. CDR3 amino acids: CASSSQQGAGQETQYF. The CDR3 region has the DNA TGTGCCAGCAGTTCCCAACAGGGGGCGGGGCAAGAGACCCAGTACTTC.

The chain links TRBV2 to TRBJ2-2, with D hard to call. CDR1 is SNHLY and CDR2 is FYNNEI in the germline V gene. This CDR3 comprises 14 residues. With 6 bases removed from V and 6 bases from J, the gap between germline ends came to 14 bases. The CDR3 DNA reads as TGTGCCAGCAGGGCACAAGGGTTCCCCGGGGAGCTGTTTTTT. This encodes CASRAQGFPGELFF.

This chain connects TRBV29-1 to TRBJ2-2; TRBD2 is a possible D gene (5 bases). Germline CDR1 and CDR2: SQVTM and ANQGSEA. Trimming pared 6 bases from V and 0 bases from J, leaving 14 bases between. The CDR3 loop spans 15 amino acids. CDR3: CSVTRGAANTGELFF. The CDR3 DNA reads as TGCAGCGTCACCCGGGGAGCGGCGAACACCGGGGAGCTGTTTTTT.

The genes are TRBV9 and TRBJ2-2, with D maybe TRBD2 (6 bases). This CDR3 comprises 16 residues. Germline CDR1 and CDR2: SGDLS and YYNGEE. The V gene lost 0 bases and the J gene lost 0 bases, with 9 bases spanning the gap. Here the CDR3 DNA reads TGTGCCAGCAGCGTAGGGGGACTCGCGAACACCGGGGAGCTGTTTTTT. Its protein is CASSVGGLANTGELFF. The full variable domain, its missing parts supplied by reference TRBV9 and TRBJ2-2, is DSGVTQTPKHLITATGQRVTLRCSPRSGDLSVYWYQQSLDQGLQFLIQYYNGEERAKGNILERFSAQQFPDLHSELNLSSLELGDSALYFCASSVGGLANTGELFFGEGSRLTVL.

The genes are TRBV19 and TRBJ1-4; D is perhaps TRBD1 (6 bases). Trimming took off 6 bases at V and 0 bases at J, with 20 bases between the two ends. Germline-derived CDR1 and CDR2 are LNHDA and SQIVND (reference sequence). This CDR3 comprises 18 residues. The CDR3 protein is CASSEQGSSAATNEKLFF. CDR3 bases: TGTGCCAGTAGCGAACAGGGAAGTAGTGCGGCAACTAATGAAAAACTGTTTTTT.

This clone was observed a handful of times. The chain joins TRBV19 to TRBJ2-2; TRBD2 is a possible D gene (6 bases). Trimming stripped 1 base from V and 0 bases from J, with 9 bases between. Germline CDR1 is LNHDA and CDR2 is SQIVND (reference sequence). The CDR3 sequence is 16 residues long. CDR3 sequence: CASSIGRGTNTGELFF. The CDR3 nucleotides read TGTGCCAGTAGTATAGGGCGGGGAACGAACACCGGGGAGCTGTTTTTT.

This sequence joins TRBV29-1 and TRBJ1-2; 7 bases fit TRBD1. The CDR3 is 12 residues long. Germline V gene sequence: CDR1 SQVTM, CDR2 ANQGSEA. The V and J ends lost 6 bases and 3 bases, in that order; junction bases with no gene match: 4. The CDR3 here is CSVAGQYYGYTF. The CDR3 region has the DNA TGCAGCGTCGCGGGACAGTACTATGGCTACACCTTC.

The gene calls are TRBV19 and TRBJ1-1; 9 bases fit TRBD1. V lost 5 bases and J lost 4; bases outside the gene matches: 8. Per germline, CDR1 LNHDA and CDR2 SQIVND (reference sequence). The CDR3 loop spans 15 amino acids. In nucleotides, the CDR3 is TGTGCCAGTAGTCTAAGACAGGGGGGGAGCACTGAAGCTTTCTTT. Amino acids: CASSLRQGGSTEAFF.

The chain has TRBV28 and TRBJ2-7; the D gene is possibly TRBD1 (7 bases). With 8 bases removed from V and 4 bases from J, the gap between germline ends came to 15 bases. Germline CDR1 reads MDHEN; CDR2 reads SYDVKM. The CDR3 is made up of 13 amino acids. This CDR3 reads CASGGDSKYEQYF. In DNA form, the CDR3 reads TGTGCCAGCGGAGGGGACAGCAAATACGAGCAGTACTTC.

This clone came up once. It is unclear where the CDR3 begins or ends on the DNA, so no DNA is shown, and the CDR3 is as TCRdb lists it. This chain uses TRBV6-6 with TRBJ1-1; the table's D gene call, TRBD1, was not cross checked with the DNA. Germline V lookup: CDR1 MNHNY, CDR2 SVGAGI (reference sequence). Termini included, the CDR3 measures 15 amino acids. CDR3 sequence: CASSSSKQVNTEAFF.

The V call is TRBV7-9, the J call TRBJ1-6; weak D call: TRBD1 (5 bases). The length of the CDR3 is 14 residues. Trimming took 5 bases from V and 4 from J, leaving 9 bases between them. Germline V gene lookup returns CDR1 SEHNR and CDR2 FQNEAQ (reference sequence). CDR3 nucleotide sequence: TGTGCCAGCAGCACCGGGACTTATAATTCACCCCTCCACTTT. Its protein is CASSTGTYNSPLHF.